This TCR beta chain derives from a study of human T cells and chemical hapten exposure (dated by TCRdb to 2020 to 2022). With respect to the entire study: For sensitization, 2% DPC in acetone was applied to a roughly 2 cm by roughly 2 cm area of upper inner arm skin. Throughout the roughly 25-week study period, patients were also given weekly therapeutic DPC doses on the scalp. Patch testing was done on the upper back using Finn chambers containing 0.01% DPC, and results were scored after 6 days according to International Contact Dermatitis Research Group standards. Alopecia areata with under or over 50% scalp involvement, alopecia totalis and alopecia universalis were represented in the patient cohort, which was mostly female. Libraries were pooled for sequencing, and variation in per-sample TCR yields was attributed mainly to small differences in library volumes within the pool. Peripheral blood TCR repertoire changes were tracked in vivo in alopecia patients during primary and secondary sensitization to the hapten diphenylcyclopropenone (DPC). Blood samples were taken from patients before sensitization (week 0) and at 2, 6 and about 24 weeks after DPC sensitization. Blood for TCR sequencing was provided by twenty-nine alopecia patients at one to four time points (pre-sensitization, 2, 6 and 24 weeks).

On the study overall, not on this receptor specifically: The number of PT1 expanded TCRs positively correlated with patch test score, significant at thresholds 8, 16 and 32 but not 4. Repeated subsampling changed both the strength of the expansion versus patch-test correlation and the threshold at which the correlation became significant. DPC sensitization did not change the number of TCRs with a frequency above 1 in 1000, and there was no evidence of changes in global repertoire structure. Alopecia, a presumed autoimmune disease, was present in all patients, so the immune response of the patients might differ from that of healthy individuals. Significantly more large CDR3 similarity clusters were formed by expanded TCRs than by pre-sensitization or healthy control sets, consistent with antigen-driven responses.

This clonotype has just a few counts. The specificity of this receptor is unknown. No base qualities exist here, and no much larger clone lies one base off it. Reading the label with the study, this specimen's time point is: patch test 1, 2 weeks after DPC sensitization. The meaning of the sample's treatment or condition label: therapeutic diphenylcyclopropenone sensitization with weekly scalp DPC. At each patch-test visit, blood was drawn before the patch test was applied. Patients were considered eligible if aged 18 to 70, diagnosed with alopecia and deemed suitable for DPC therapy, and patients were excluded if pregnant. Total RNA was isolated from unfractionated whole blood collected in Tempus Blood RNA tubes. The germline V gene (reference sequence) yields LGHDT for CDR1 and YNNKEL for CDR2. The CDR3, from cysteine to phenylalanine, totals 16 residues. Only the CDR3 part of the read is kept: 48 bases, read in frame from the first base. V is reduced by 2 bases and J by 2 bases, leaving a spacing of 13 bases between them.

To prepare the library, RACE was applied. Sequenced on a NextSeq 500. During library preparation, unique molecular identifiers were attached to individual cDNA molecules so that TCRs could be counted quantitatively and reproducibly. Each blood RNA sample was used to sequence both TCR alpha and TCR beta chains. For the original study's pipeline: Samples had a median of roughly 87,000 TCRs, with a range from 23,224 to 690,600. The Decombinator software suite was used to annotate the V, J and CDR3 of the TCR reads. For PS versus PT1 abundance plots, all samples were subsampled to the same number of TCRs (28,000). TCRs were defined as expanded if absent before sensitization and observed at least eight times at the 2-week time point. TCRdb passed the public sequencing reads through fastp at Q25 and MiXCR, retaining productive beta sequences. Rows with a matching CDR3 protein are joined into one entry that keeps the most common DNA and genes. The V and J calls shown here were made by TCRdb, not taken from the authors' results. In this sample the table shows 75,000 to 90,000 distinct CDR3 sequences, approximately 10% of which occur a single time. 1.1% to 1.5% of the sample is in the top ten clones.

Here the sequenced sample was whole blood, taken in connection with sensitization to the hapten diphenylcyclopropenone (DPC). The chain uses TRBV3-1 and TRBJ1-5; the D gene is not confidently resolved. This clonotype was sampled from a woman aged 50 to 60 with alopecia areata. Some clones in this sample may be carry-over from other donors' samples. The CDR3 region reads CASSQSQVGGNQPQHF. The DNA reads TGTGCCAGCAGCCAATCCCAGGTTGGTGGCAATCAGCCCCAGCATTTT.